Included here is one T cell receptor beta chain sequence, with context. As yet, its antigen is unknown. On sorted subsets, replicate PCRs used 150 to 250 ng DNA, or approximately 33,000 T cell genomes. Repertoires were generated with immunoSEQ multiplex PCR, while TCRdb's copy carries only in-frame clones and drops some. In the table there are approximately 1.9 million clones, 85% to 95% of which are singletons. This record belongs to a study of shared clonotypes between healthy human individuals. Overall study findings and caveats: The study found lower generation probabilities in non-shared clonotypes than in those shared by all four donors. Around 5% was the fraction of naive CD4 clonotypes found shared across several donors.

As defined, naive CD8 cells were CD45RO-negative and positively selected for CCR7, with terminally differentiated effector memory CD45RA+ cells excluded. The donors, healthy adults who were HIV-negative, had experienced no recent acute infections or vaccinations. From germline, CDR1 is LNHNV and CDR2 YYDKDF (reference sequence). Trimming shortened V by 3 bases and J by 3 bases, and 11 bases separated the two germline ends. The length of the CDR3 is 15 residues. This TCR was recovered from a man aged 18 to 30 in good health. Some clones in this sample may be carry-over from other donors' samples. The V call is TRBV15, the J call TRBJ2-2; D might be TRBD1 or TRBD2, each matching 6 bases. Material: naive CD8+ T cells from PBMCs. The chain's CDR3 is CATSRGGRDTGELFF. The CDR3 DNA reads as TGTGCCACCAGCAGGGGGGGCCGGGACACCGGGGAGCTGTTTTTT.